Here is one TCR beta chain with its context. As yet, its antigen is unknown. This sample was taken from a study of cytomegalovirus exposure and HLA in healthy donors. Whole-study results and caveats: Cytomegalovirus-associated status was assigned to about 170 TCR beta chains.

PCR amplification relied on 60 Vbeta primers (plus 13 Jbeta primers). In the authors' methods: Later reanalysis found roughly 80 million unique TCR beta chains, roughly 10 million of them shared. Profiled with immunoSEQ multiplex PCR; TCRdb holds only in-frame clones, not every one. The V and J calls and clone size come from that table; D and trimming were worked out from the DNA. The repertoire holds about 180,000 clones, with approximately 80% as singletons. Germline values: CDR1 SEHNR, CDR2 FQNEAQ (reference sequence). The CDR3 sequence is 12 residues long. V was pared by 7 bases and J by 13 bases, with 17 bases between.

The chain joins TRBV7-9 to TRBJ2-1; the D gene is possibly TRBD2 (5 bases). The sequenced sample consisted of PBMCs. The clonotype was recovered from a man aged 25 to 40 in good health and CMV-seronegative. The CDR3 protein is CASILLPGSQFF. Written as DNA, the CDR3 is TGTGCCAGCATCCTACTACCGGGATCCCAGTTCTTC. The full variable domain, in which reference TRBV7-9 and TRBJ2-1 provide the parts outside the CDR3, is DTGVSQNPRHKITKRGQNVTFRCDPISEHNRLYWYRQTLGQGPEFLTYFQNEAQLEKSRLLSDRFSAERPKGSFSTLEIQRTEQGDSAMYLCASILLPGSQFFGPGTRLTVL.